This TCR beta chain was recovered during a study of breast tumors, draining lymph nodes, adjacent tissues. One entry per CDR3 protein results from TCRdb running MiXCR on the multiplex PCR reads. The sample consists of over 100,000 distinct CDR3 sequences, about a fifth of them appearing once. Study conclusions and caveats: Compared with lymph nodes, tumors were less diverse; compared with nontumor tissue, more. Luminal-like breast cancer showed significantly greater tumor-nontumor repertoire similarity than basal-like breast cancer did.

As concerns this clonotype: Its specificity is unknown.

The lymph nodes were axillary draining lymph nodes from breast cancer patients. Sample: axillary lymph node tissue. The source of this sequence is a female donor with breast cancer. Some clones in this sample may be carry-over from other donors' samples.

The CDR3, as DNA: TGCGCCAGCAGCTTAGGGGCCCCAAGAGGGAACACTGAAGCTTTCTTT. Translated: CASSLGAPRGNTEAFF. The J gene is TRBJ1-1, the V gene TRBV5-1; tentative D call: TRBD1 (5 bases). V was shortened by 2 bases and J by 1 base, with 15 bases between the two germline ends. CDR1 is SGHRS, CDR2 YFSETQ, per germline. CDR3 length: 16 amino acids. The entire variable domain, with the rest obtained from reference TRBV5-1 and TRBJ1-1, is as follows: KAGVTQTPRYLIKTRGQQVTLSCSPISGHRSVSWYQQTPGQGLQFLFEYFSETQRNKGNFPGRFSGRQFSNSRSEMNVSTLELGDSALYLCASSLGAPRGNTEAFFGQGTRLTVV.